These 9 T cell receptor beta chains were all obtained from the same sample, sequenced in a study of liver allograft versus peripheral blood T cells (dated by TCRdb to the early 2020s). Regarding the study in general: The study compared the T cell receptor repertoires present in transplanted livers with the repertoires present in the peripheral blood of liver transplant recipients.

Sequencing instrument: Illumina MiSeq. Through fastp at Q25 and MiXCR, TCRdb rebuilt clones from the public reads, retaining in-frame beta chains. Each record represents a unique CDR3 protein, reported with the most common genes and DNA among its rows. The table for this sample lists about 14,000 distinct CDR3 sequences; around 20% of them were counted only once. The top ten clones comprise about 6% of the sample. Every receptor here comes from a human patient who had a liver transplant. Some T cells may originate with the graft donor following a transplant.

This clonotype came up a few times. CDR3 in amino acids: CASRGQGTAGNTIYF. The CDR3 bases are TGTGCCAGCAGGGGACAGGGGACGGCTGGAAACACCATATATTTT. This sequence joins TRBV12-3 or TRBV12-4 and TRBJ1-3; 10 nucleotides line up with TRBD1. The junction had 4 bases not matched to a gene; V was cut back by 6 bases and J by 2 bases. This CDR3 is built from 15 residues.

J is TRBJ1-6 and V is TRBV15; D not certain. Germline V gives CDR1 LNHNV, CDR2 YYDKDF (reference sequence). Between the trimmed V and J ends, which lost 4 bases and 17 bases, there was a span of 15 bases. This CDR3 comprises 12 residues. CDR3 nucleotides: TGTGCCACCAGCACACAACCCGGACGGGTCCACTTT. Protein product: CATSTQPGRVHF.

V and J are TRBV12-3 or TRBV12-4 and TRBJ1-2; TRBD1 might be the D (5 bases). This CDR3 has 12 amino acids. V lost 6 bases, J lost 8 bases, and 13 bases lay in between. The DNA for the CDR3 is TGTGCCAGCAGACCCCAGGGAGTCGGCTACACCTTC. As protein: CASRPQGVGYTF.

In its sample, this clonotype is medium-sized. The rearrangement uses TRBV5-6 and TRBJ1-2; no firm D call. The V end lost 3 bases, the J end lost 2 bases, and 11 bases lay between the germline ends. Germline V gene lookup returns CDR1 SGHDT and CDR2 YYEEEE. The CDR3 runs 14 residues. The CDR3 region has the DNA TGTGCCAGCAGCTCCCCGAGCGGGAACTATGGCTACACCTTC. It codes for CASSSPSGNYGYTF.

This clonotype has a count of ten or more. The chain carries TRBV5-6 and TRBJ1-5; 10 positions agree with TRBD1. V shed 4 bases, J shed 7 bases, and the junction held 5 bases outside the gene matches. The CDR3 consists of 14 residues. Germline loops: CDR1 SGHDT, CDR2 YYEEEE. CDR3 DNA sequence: TGTGCCAGCAGCCGGACAGGGGGAAACCAGCCCCAGCATTTT. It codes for CASSRTGGNQPQHF.

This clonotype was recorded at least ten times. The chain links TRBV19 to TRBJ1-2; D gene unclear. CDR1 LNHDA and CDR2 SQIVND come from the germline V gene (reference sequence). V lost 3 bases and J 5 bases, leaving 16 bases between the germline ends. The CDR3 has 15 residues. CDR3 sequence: CASSMVRAGGYGYTF. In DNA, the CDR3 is TGTGCCAGTAGTATGGTTCGTGCGGGAGGGTATGGCTACACCTTC.

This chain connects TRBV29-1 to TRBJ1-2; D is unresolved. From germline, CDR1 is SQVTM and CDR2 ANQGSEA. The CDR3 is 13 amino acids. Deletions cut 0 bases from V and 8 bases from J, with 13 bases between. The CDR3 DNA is TGCAGCGTTGAAGAGAGGACTAGCAGGGGCTACACCTTC. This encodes CSVEERTSRGYTF.

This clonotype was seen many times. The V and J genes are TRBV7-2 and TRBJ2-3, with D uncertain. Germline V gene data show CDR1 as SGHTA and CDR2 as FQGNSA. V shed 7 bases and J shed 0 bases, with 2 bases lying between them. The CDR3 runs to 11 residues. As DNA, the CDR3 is TGTGCCAGCACCAGCACAGATACGCAGTATTTT. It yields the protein CASTSTDTQYF.

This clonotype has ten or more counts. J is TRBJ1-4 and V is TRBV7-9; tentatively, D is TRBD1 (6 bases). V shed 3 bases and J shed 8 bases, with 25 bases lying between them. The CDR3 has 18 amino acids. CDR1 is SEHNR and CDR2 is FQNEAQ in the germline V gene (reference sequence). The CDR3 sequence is CASSFGGQGISPSEKLFF. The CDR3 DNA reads TGTGCCAGCAGCTTTGGGGGGCAGGGAATTAGCCCTTCAGAAAAACTGTTTTTT.